The 21 T cell receptor beta chains listed next were all sequenced from one sample in a study of shared clonotypes between healthy human individuals. The repertoire was sequenced with immunoSEQ multiplex PCR; TCRdb's copy has only in-frame clones and lacks some. The sample includes approximately 480,000 clones, about 80% of them seen just once. Sequencing input: PBMCs. The receptors were gathered from a woman aged 35 to 49 in good health. Some clones in this sample may be carry-over from other donors' samples.

The table lists this clone with many counts. Within the sample, other DNA sequences also encode this same CDR3. This chain links TRBV30 with TRBJ1-2; D uncertain. Between the trimmed V and J ends, which lost 2 bases and 10 bases, there was a span of 11 bases. The CDR3 runs 11 residues. Germline V gene lookup returns CDR1 GTSNPN and CDR2 SVGIG (reference sequence). CDR3 sequence reads: CAWSSPADYTF. The DNA of the CDR3 is TGTGCCTGGAGTTCTCCCGCGGACTACACCTTC. The complete variable domain, with remaining parts taken from reference TRBV30 and TRBJ1-2, reads SQTIHQWPATLVQPVGSPLSLECTVEGTSNPNLYWYRQAAGRGLQLLFYSVGIGQISSEVPQNLSASRPQDRQFILSSKKLLLSDSGFYLCAWSSPADYTFGSGTRLTVV.

This clone has a count of ten or more. V gene TRBV14 combines with J gene TRBJ2-1; no reliable D call. Looked up from germline, CDR1 is SGHDN and CDR2 is FVKESK. The CDR3 runs 14 residues. V was clipped by 0 bases and J by 6 bases, with 9 bases between them. In DNA form, the CDR3 reads TGTGCCAGCAGCCAAGATTATCCCTTCAATGAGCAGTTCTTC. Amino acids: CASSQDYPFNEQFF.

The rearrangement uses TRBV7-9 and TRBJ2-1; D may be TRBD2 (5 bases). Trimming left V 2 bases short and J 8 bases short, with 19 bases between. CDR1 is SEHNR and CDR2 is FQNEAQ in the germline V gene (reference sequence). CDR3 length equals 16 residues. CDR3 sequence (DNA): TGTGCCAGCAGCTTATCTGGGAACATTGCGGAGGATGAGCAGTTCTTC. The encoded protein is CASSLSGNIAEDEQFF.

The V gene is TRBV29-1, the J gene TRBJ2-1; 11 positions agree with TRBD1. The CDR3 spans 12 residues. Trimming removed 7 bases from V and 8 bases from J; junction bases left unmatched: 4. CDR1 and CDR2 from the germline V gene are SQVTM and ANQGSEA. The CDR3 sequence: CSGGQGAYEQFF. The CDR3 nucleotides read TGCAGCGGTGGACAGGGGGCCTATGAGCAGTTCTTC.

The CDR3 is CASRGGAGNEQFF. DNA for the CDR3: TGTGCCAGCCGGGGGGGAGCAGGGAATGAGCAGTTCTTC. The genes are TRBV6-6 and TRBJ2-1; 8 nucleotides agree with TRBD2. The CDR3 extends over 13 amino acids. Germline V lookup: CDR1 MNHNY, CDR2 SVGAGI (reference sequence). V lost 8 bases to trimming and J lost 7 bases; unmatched junction nucleotides: 7.

CDR3 sequence (DNA): TGTGCCAGTAGTGGCGGTAGCGGGATGGTCGGGGAGCTGTTTTTT. It codes for CASSGGSGMVGELFF. This chain uses TRBV19 with TRBJ2-2; 8 bases align to TRBD2. Germline values: CDR1 LNHDA, CDR2 SQIVND (reference sequence). The CDR3 extends over 15 amino acids. V trimming: 5 bases; J trimming: 7 bases; junction bases outside the gene matches: 9.

The genes are TRBV7-9 and TRBJ2-7; 14 bases align to TRBD2. Trimming at V came to 5 bases and at J to 5 bases, leaving 8 bases not matched to a gene. The germline gives CDR1 SEHNR, CDR2 FQNEAQ (reference sequence). The length of the CDR3 is 16 residues. The CDR3 bases are TGTGCCAGCAGCCTAGGGACTAGCGGGAGTTTCCACGAGCAGTACTTC. Amino acid sequence: CASSLGTSGSFHEQYF.

This clone was seen a few times. This rearrangement joins TRBV6-1 to TRBJ2-1; TRBD2 agrees at 14 bases. The germline V gene encodes CDR1 MNHNS and CDR2 SASEGT. CDR3 size: 16 residues. J was trimmed by 8 bases and V by 3 bases; bases with no gene match: 6. Here the CDR3 DNA reads TGTGCCAGCAGTGACGGGGGGACTAGCGGGAGCGATGAGCAGTTCTTC. Translated: CASSDGGTSGSDEQFF.

At least ten counts were recorded for this clone. The rearrangement links TRBV6-5 to TRBJ1-1, with no clear D. CDR3 size: 13 residues. Germline V lookup: CDR1 MNHEY, CDR2 SVGAGI. Trimming shortened V by 6 bases and J by 6 bases, and 14 bases separated the two germline ends. The CDR3 DNA follows: TGTGCCAGCAGGCCTACTCTTTCCGCTGAAGCTTTCTTT. Encoded protein: CASRPTLSAEAFF.

The J gene is TRBJ2-1, the V gene TRBV6-5, with 10 nucleotides matching TRBD2. The germline CDR1 and CDR2 sequences are MNHEY and SVGAGI. The CDR3 has 16 residues. With 4 bases clipped from V and 7 bases from J, the junction kept 10 bases outside the gene matches. The CDR3 DNA is TGTGCCAGCAGTTTTGTAGCGGGAGGCCTTAGGAATGAGCAGTTCTTC. Encoded protein: CASSFVAGGLRNEQFF.

This clone has more than one count but fewer than ten. The genes are TRBV27 and TRBJ1-6, with unresolved D. V gave up 3 bases and J gave up 5 bases, with 8 bases separating them. The germline V gene has CDR1 MNHEY and CDR2 SMNVEV (reference sequence). The CDR3 is 14 amino acids. This CDR3 reads CASSFRGNNSPLHF. The CDR3 DNA sequence: TGTGCCAGCAGTTTTCGGGGTAATAATTCACCCCTCCACTTT.

The CDR3 region is CAISDRAGADTQYF. The DNA of the CDR3 is TGTGCCATCAGTGATCGGGCGGGAGCAGATACGCAGTATTTT. The J gene is TRBJ2-3, the V gene TRBV10-3, with 7 bases fitting TRBD2. Germline trimming cut 3 bases from V and 4 bases from J; bases unmatched to any gene: 4. The CDR3 consists of 14 residues. Per germline, CDR1 ENHRY and CDR2 SYGVKD.

The chain recombines TRBV19 with TRBJ1-2; D unclear. Trimming took 5 bases from V and 2 from J, leaving 12 bases between them. The CDR3 extends over 14 amino acids. Germline V gives CDR1 LNHDA, CDR2 SQIVND (reference sequence). As DNA, the CDR3 is TGTGCCAGTAGTCCAAGTCGGCAGAACTATGGCTACACCTTC. This sequence encodes CASSPSRQNYGYTF.

The chain joins TRBV7-6 to TRBJ2-1; D call uncertain. V was trimmed by 0 bases and J by 6 bases, leaving 15 bases between them. Germline assignment: CDR1 SGHVS and CDR2 FNYEAQ. The CDR3 loop spans 16 amino acids. In nucleotides, the CDR3 is TGTGCCAGCAGCTTAGCCGTGAATCCTCCGTCCAATGAGCAGTTCTTC. It encodes CASSLAVNPPSNEQFF.

The rearrangement links TRBV7-6 to TRBJ2-7; TRBD1 matches at 9 bases. The V and J ends lost 2 bases and 5 bases, in that order; junction bases with no gene match: 7. The CDR3 is 15 amino acids. The germline V gene has CDR1 SGHVS and CDR2 FNYEAQ. The CDR3 region is CASSLSGTGYDEQYF. The CDR3 nucleotides are TGTGCCAGCAGCTTATCCGGGACAGGGTATGACGAGCAGTACTTC.

This chain connects TRBV19 to TRBJ1-4; TRBD1 agrees at 8 bases. The germline CDR1 and CDR2 sequences are LNHDA and SQIVND (reference sequence). Unmatched junction bases numbered 5, after V lost 0 bases and J lost 5 bases. CDR3 size: 16 residues. CDR3 residues: CASSIDADRVNEKLFF. The CDR3 bases are TGTGCCAGTAGTATAGACGCGGACAGGGTGAATGAAAAACTGTTTTTT.

This clone was detected only once. The CDR3 loop reads CASSPGLVATDTQYF. Here the CDR3 DNA reads TGCGCCAGCAGCCCGGGACTAGTGGCTACAGATACGCAGTATTTT. The chain combines TRBV5-1 with TRBJ2-3; 8 nucleotides agree with TRBD2. Trimming cost V 4 bases and J 3 bases; bases outside gene matches: 7. CDR1 is SGHRS and CDR2 is YFSETQ in the germline V gene. The CDR3 loop spans 15 amino acids.

The chain couples TRBV11-2 to TRBJ2-3, with D uncertain. The CDR3 has 17 amino acids. Looked up from germline, CDR1 is SGHAT and CDR2 is FQNNGV. V lost 1 base and J 6 bases, leaving 20 bases between the germline ends. The CDR3 loop reads CASSLVLVSRNGDTQYF. Written as DNA, the CDR3 is TGTGCCAGCAGCTTAGTTTTGGTCTCCCGAAATGGTGATACGCAGTATTTT. Supplemented by reference TRBV11-2 and TRBJ2-3, the full variable domain reads EAGVAQSPRYKIIEKRQSVAFWCNPISGHATLYWYQQILGQGPKLLIQFQNNGVVDDSQLPKDRFSAERLKGVDSTLKIQPAKLEDSAVYLCASSLVLVSRNGDTQYFGPGTRLTVL.

A remark on this clone: A junction boundary mismatches the germline segment, possibly from a read error. The V call is TRBV10-1, the J call TRBJ2-1; D possibly corresponds to TRBD2 (5 bases). The CDR3 extends over 14 amino acids. Germline lookup yields CDR1 WNHNN and CDR2 SYGVQD (reference sequence). In nucleotides, the CDR3 is TGCGCCAGCAGTAAGTCTAGCTTTCCCAATGAGCAGTTCTTC. This gives the protein CASSKSSFPNEQFF.

V is TRBV6-1 and J is TRBJ2-1, with D possibly being TRBD2 (6 bases). CDR1 is MNHNS and CDR2 is SASEGT in the germline V gene. V was clipped by 1 base and J by 3 bases, with 10 bases between them. This CDR3 is 15 amino acids long. CDR3 DNA sequence: TGTGCCAGCAGTGAAGAAGGGACTGGCTACAATGAGCAGTTCTTC. It is translated as CASSEEGTGYNEQFF.

Comment on this clone: Other DNA sequences in this specimen translate into the identical CDR3. The CDR3, as DNA: TGTGCCAGCAGCTTAGGGGGGACTAGCGGGTTCTACGAGCAGTACTTC. Its translation is CASSLGGTSGFYEQYF. The V gene is TRBV11-2, the J gene TRBJ2-7, with 12 bases matching TRBD2. The length of the CDR3 is 16 residues. CDR1 and CDR2 (germline): SGHAT, FQNNGV. The junction had 4 bases not matched to a gene; V was cut back by 1 base and J by 3 bases.